What follows is one T cell receptor beta chain and its context. CDR3 length equals 13 residues. CDR1 is SEHNR and CDR2 is FQNEAQ in the germline V gene (reference sequence). Trimming stripped 8 bases from V and 1 base from J, with 12 bases between. The data stem from a study of blood T cell repertoires in COVID-19. Here immunoSEQ multiplex PCR was the method, and the copy in TCRdb shows in-frame clones only, minus some. Of around 200,000 clones listed, roughly 90% are singletons. Sequencing was carried out using PBMCs or T cells enriched from blood (not recorded which). The origin of this receptor is a woman aged 40 to 50 with acute COVID-19. The chain combines TRBV7-9 with TRBJ2-7; unclear D gene. The CDR3 bases are TGTGCCAGCCGAAGTCAACTTTCCTACGAGCAGTACTTC. Its protein product is CASRSQLSYEQYF. The whole variable domain, filled in from reference TRBV7-9 and TRBJ2-7, reads DTGVSQNPRHKITKRGQNVTFRCDPISEHNRLYWYRQTLGQGPEFLTYFQNEAQLEKSRLLSDRFSAERPKGSFSTLEIQRTEQGDSAMYLCASRSQLSYEQYFGPGTRLTVT.